This T cell receptor (beta chain) was profiled in a study of PD-1 blockade in classical Hodgkin lymphoma. This CDR3 has 15 amino acids. Germline CDR1 reads SNHLY; CDR2 reads FYNNEI. Trimming left V 2 bases short and J 4 bases short, with 11 bases between. Concerning this clone: The antigen is undetermined.

Brentuximab vedotin exposure varied, and every patient relapsed after autologous stem cell transplantation. Profiled with immunoSEQ multiplex PCR; TCRdb holds only in-frame clones, not every one. The sample records under 30,000 clones, 71% being singletons. Findings and limits, study-wide: Unlike CD8+ TCR diversity, which did not rise significantly by C4D1, CD4+ TCR diversity did. Newly diagnosed patients had baseline TCR diversity that was reportedly lower than that of healthy donors. Individuals initiating nivolumab under 1 year after ASCT were excluded.

V gene TRBV2 combines with J gene TRBJ1-4; D not certain. This clonotype originated in a human donor with classical Hodgkin lymphoma. Specimen: peripheral blood mononuclear cells (PBMCs), collected before the second cycle of nivolumab. The CDR3 DNA reads TGTGCCAGCAGTGAACTGGGTGCGGATAATGAAAAACTGTTTTTT. Protein: CASSELGADNEKLFF.